The table lists the clone carrying this T cell receptor (beta chain) with a few counts. The antigen is unknown. MiXCR was run by TCRdb on the RT-PCR reads, yielding one entry per CDR3 protein. The table lists roughly 630,000 distinct CDR3 sequences, 11% to 15% of them singletons. The sample belongs to a study of response to subunit inactivated influenza vaccine. Overall study findings and caveats: With each seasonal influenza vaccination, the authors suggested, few new T cells are recruited.

The source of this sequence is a man between 45 and 60 years old who received an inactivated influenza vaccine. The input for sequencing was PBMCs from blood, taken around 15 days before vaccination.

The CDR3 bases are TGTGCCAGCAGCGTAGGCGCGGGCACCGGGGAGCTGTTTTTT. Translation gives CASSVGAGTGELFF. V and J are TRBV7-9 and TRBJ2-2; possibly TRBD2 for D (5 bases). Trimming removed 5 bases at V and 4 bases at J, with 11 bases between. Per the germline V gene, CDR1 is SEHNR and CDR2 is FQNEAQ (reference sequence). This CDR3 comprises 14 residues.